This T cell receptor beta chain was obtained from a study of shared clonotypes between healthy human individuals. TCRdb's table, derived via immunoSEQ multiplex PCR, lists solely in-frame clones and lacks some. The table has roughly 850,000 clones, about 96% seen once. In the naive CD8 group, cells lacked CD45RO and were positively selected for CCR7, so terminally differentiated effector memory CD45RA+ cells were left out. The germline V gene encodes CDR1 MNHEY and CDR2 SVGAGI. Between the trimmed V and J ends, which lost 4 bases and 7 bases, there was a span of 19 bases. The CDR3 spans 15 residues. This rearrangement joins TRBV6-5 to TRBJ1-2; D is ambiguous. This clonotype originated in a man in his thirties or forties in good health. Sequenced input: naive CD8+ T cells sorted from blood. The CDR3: CASSWKNLPEGGYTF. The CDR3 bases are TGTGCCAGCAGTTGGAAGAACCTTCCCGAGGGTGGCTACACCTTC.